The rows below give T cell receptor beta chains drawn from one sample of a study of spatial heterogeneity in lung cancer. TCRdb re-called the 5' RACE reads through MiXCR, storing one row per CDR3 protein. The table includes 95,000 to 130,000 distinct CDR3 sequences, 12% detected once. Sample: PBMCs, taken at follow-up. These receptors came from a male donor with early-stage non-small cell lung cancer. Both conserved end residues are part of each CDR3. D genes are given only for firm matches. Rows give clone size only sometimes, using once, few, many, or a class for an expanded clone.

D	length	J	V	size	CDR3	DNA
NA	14	TRBJ1-2	TRBV5-1	NA	CASSLGSQNFGYTF	TGCGCCAGCAGCTTGGGAAGTCAAAATTTTGGCTACACCTTC
TRBD2	15	TRBJ2-1	TRBV5-1	few	CASSPLAAPRNEQFF	TGCGCCAGCAGCCCACTAGCGGCCCCCCGCAATGAGCAGTTCTTC
NA	17	TRBJ2-1	TRBV4-3	NA	CASSHGGQRSSYNEQFF	TGCGCCAGCAGCCATGGAGGACAGCGTAGCTCCTACAATGAGCAGTTCTTC
NA	14	TRBJ2-3	TRBV24-1	few	CATSGTADTDTQYF	TGTGCCACCAGTGGGACCGCTGACACAGATACGCAGTATTTT
NA	14	TRBJ2-5	TRBV20-1	NA	CSAREAGGGETQYF	TGCAGTGCTAGAGAGGCAGGGGGAGGGGAGACCCAGTACTTC
TRBD1	15	TRBJ1-3	TRBV5-4	NA	CASSPQGNSGNTIYF	TGTGCCAGCAGCCCACAGGGGAACTCTGGAAACACCATATATTTT
NA	14	TRBJ2-7	TRBV20-1	few	CSATAGGRGGEQYF	TGCAGTGCTACCGCCGGCGGGCGCGGCGGCGAGCAGTACTTC
NA	15	TRBJ2-3	TRBV5-1	few	CASSLDGGMRDTQYF	TGCGCCAGCAGCTTGGATGGGGGGATGAGGGATACGCAGTATTTT
NA	13	TRBJ2-3	TRBV6-2/TRBV6-3	many	CASGPTTRDTQYF	TGTGCCAGCGGACCGACGACTCGGGATACGCAGTATTTT
TRBD2	16	TRBJ2-3	TRBV9	once	CASSVAAGGSTDTQYF	TGTGCCAGCAGCGTAGCGGCGGGGGGTTCCACAGATACGCAGTATTTT
TRBD2	15	TRBJ2-1	TRBV19	many	CASRKRGGPYNEQFF	TGTGCCAGTAGAAAGCGGGGGGGCCCCTACAATGAGCAGTTCTTC
NA	15	TRBJ1-3	TRBV4-1	NA	CASSQDPQMGNTIYF	TGCGCCAGCAGCCAAGACCCCCAAATGGGAAACACCATATATTTT
NA	16	TRBJ2-1	TRBV7-8	NA	CASNPGDFSSINEQFF	TGTGCCAGCAACCCAGGGGACTTCTCGTCAATCAATGAGCAGTTCTTC
NA	14	TRBJ2-5	TRBV11-1	NA	CASSLMGFQETQYF	TGTGCCAGCAGCCTTATGGGGTTTCAAGAGACCCAGTACTTC
NA	13	TRBJ2-7	TRBV2	NA	CASTRGSSYEQYF	TGTGCCAGCACCAGGGGTTCCTCCTACGAGCAGTACTTC
NA	12	TRBJ2-2	TRBV20-1	few	CSAPRNTGELFF	TGCAGTGCCCCGAGAAACACCGGGGAGCTGTTTTTT
TRBD2	15	TRBJ2-7	TRBV4-1	few	CASSQGLAGAYEQYF	TGCGCCAGCAGCCAAGGACTAGCGGGGGCCTACGAGCAGTACTTC
NA	13	TRBJ1-6	TRBV3-1	few	CASSPVLSGPLHF	TGTGCCAGCAGCCCCGTTCTCAGCGGACCCCTCCACTTT
NA	11	TRBJ2-7	TRBV30	NA	CAWSIYVEQYF	TGTGCCTGGAGTATATACGTCGAGCAGTACTTC
NA	16	TRBJ2-2	TRBV3-1	few	CASSLRTGLTTGELFF	TGTGCCAGCAGCCTTCGGACAGGACTAACCACCGGGGAGCTGTTTTTT
NA	14	TRBJ2-3	TRBV3-1	few	CASSQAVERDTQYF	TGTGCCAGCAGCCAAGCGGTAGAAAGAGATACGCAGTATTTT
NA	11	TRBJ1-2	TRBV20-1	few	CSARDTIGYTF	TGCAGTGCTAGAGATACCATTGGCTACACCTTC
NA	14	TRBJ1-3	TRBV7-9	many	CASSLGRYGNTIYF	TGTGCCAGCAGCTTAGGCCGATACGGAAACACCATATATTTT
NA	16	TRBJ2-3	TRBV5-1	NA	CASSLNQVSNTDTQYF	TGCGCCAGCAGCTTGAACCAAGTCAGCAACACAGATACGCAGTATTTT
TRBD1	13	TRBJ2-1	TRBV7-2	NA	CASSKTGYNEQFF	TGTGCCAGCAGCAAGACAGGGTACAATGAGCAGTTCTTC
NA	13	TRBJ2-7	TRBV6-2/TRBV6-3	many	CASSYRTGTEQYF	TGTGCCAGCAGTTACCGAACAGGGACCGAGCAGTACTTC
NA	12	TRBJ1-1	TRBV9	NA	CASSVGGAEAFF	TGTGCCAGCAGCGTAGGGGGAGCTGAAGCTTTCTTT
NA	12	TRBJ2-2	TRBV10-2	NA	CASSEPNGKLFF	TGCGCCAGCAGTGAGCCTAACGGGAAGCTGTTTTTT
NA	12	TRBJ2-7	TRBV20-1	NA	CSARGPVGTQYF	TGCAGTGCTAGAGGACCAGTTGGGACGCAGTACTTC
NA	15	TRBJ2-3	TRBV14	NA	CASSQGGLSTDTQYF	TGTGCCAGCAGCCAAGGAGGCCTTTCCACAGATACGCAGTATTTT
NA	14	TRBJ2-1	TRBV12-3/TRBV12-4	many	CASSFQGRNNEQFF	TGTGCCAGCAGTTTTCAGGGGCGCAACAATGAGCAGTTCTTC
TRBD1	14	TRBJ2-1	TRBV4-1	many	CASSPGGVTYEQFF	TGCGCCAGCAGCCCAGGGGGAGTGACCTATGAGCAGTTCTTC
TRBD1	14	TRBJ1-4	TRBV5-4	many	CASSLRGRGEKLFF	TGTGCCAGCAGCCTGAGGGGGCGCGGTGAAAAACTGTTTTTT
TRBD1	18	TRBJ1-5	TRBV5-5	few	CASSLVDRGPISNQPQHF	TGTGCCAGCAGCTTGGTGGACAGGGGGCCGATTAGCAATCAGCCCCAGCATTTT
NA	14	TRBJ1-1	TRBV15	many	CATSSLTGNTEAFF	TGTGCCACCAGCAGTTTGACAGGGAACACTGAAGCTTTCTTT
NA	15	TRBJ2-1	TRBV12-2	NA	CASRLGGREYNEQFF	TGTGCAAGTCGCTTAGGAGGCAGGGAGTACAATGAGCAGTTCTTC
NA	16	TRBJ2-7	TRBV5-4	NA	CASSLEGFKATAEQYF	TGTGCCAGCAGCTTGGAGGGTTTCAAGGCTACGGCGGAGCAGTACTTC
NA	13	TRBJ2-2	TRBV30	many	CAWSVMNTGELFF	TGTGCCTGGAGTGTAATGAACACCGGGGAGCTGTTTTTT
NA	14	TRBJ2-7	TRBV12-3/TRBV12-4	few	CASSLAGGAYEQYF	TGTGCCAGCAGTTTAGCGGGGGGTGCCTACGAGCAGTACTTC
TRBD1	15	TRBJ2-5	TRBV6-4	few	CASSDEDRRQETQYF	TGTGCCAGCAGTGACGAGGACAGGAGACAAGAGACCCAGTACTTC